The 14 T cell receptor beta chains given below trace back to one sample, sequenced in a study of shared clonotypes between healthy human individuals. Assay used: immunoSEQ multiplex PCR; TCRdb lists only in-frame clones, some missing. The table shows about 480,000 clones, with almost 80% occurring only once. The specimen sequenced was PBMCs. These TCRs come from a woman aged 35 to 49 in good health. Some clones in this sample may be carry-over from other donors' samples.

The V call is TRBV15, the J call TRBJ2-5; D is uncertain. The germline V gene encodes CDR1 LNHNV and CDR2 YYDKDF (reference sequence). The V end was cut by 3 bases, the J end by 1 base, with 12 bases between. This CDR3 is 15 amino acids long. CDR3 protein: CATSSLGPSQETQYF. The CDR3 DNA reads TGTGCCACCAGCAGTCTGGGTCCTTCCCAAGAGACCCAGTACTTC.

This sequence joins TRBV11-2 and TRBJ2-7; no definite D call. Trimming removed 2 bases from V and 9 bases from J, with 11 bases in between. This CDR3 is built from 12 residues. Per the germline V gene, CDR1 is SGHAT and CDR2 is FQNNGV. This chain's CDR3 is CASSLLGSGQYF. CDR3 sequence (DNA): TGTGCCAGCAGCTTACTAGGGTCGGGGCAGTACTTC.

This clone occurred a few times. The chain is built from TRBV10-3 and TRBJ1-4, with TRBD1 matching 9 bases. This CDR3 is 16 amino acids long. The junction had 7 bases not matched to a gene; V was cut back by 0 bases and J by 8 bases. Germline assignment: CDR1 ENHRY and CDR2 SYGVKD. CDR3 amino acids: CAISESVGTGQEKLFF. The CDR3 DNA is TGTGCCATCAGTGAGTCGGTGGGGACAGGGCAGGAAAAACTGTTTTTT.

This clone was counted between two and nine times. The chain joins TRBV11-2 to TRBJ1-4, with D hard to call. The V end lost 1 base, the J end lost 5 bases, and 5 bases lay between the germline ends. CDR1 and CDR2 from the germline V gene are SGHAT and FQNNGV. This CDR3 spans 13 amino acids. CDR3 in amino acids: CASSLGRNEKLFF. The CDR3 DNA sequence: TGTGCCAGCAGCTTAGGACGGAATGAAAAACTGTTTTTT.

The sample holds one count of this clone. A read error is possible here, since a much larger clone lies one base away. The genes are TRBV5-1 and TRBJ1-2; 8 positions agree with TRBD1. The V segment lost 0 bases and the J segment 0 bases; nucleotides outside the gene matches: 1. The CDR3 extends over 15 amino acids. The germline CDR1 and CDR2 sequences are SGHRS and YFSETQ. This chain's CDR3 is CASSLADRANYGYTF. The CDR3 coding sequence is TGCGCCAGCAGCTTGGCGGACAGGGCTAACTATGGCTACACCTTC.

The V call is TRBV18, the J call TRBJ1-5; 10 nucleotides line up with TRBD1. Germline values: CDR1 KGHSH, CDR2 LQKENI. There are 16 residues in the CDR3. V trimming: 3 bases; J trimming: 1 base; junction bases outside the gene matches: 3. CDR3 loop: CASSPRDRGSNQPQHF. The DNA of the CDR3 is TGTGCCAGCTCACCCAGGGACAGGGGAAGCAATCAGCCCCAGCATTTT.

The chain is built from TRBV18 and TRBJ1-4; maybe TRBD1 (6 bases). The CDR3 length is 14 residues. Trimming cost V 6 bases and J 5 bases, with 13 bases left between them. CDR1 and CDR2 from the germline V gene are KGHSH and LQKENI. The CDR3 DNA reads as TGTGCCAGCTCGCGGGAACAGGGCAATGAAAAACTGTTTTTT. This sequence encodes CASSREQGNEKLFF.

CDR3 coding DNA: TGTGCCAGCAGTGAGGAGGGGCTGCCAGACTACGAGCAGTACTTC. This translates into CASSEEGLPDYEQYF. The rearrangement joins TRBV6-1 to TRBJ2-7, with D maybe TRBD2 (6 bases). V gave up 3 bases and J gave up 3 bases, with 15 bases separating them. CDR1 and CDR2 from the germline V gene are MNHNS and SASEGT. This CDR3 is 15 amino acids long.

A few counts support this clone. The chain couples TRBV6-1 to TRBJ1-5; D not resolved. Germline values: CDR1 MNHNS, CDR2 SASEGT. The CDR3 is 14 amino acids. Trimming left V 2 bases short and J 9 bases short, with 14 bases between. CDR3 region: CASSEIGFRRPQHF. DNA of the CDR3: TGTGCCAGCAGTGAAATAGGGTTTCGACGGCCCCAGCATTTT.

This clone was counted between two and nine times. In nucleotides, the CDR3 is TGTGCCAGCAGCCTTGACAGGGATCCCTACAATGAGCAGTTCTTC. This translates into CASSLDRDPYNEQFF. The chain is built from TRBV6-5 and TRBJ2-1; 7 bases line up with TRBD1. Trimming at V came to 6 bases and at J to 2 bases, leaving 7 bases not matched to a gene. Per germline, CDR1 MNHEY and CDR2 SVGAGI. The CDR3 is made up of 15 amino acids.

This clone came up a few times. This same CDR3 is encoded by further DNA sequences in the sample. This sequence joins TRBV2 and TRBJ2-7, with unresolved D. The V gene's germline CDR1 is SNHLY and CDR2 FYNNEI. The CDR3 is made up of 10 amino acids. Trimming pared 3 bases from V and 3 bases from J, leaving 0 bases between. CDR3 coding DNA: TGTGCCAGCAGTGACTACGAGCAGTACTTC. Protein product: CASSDYEQYF.

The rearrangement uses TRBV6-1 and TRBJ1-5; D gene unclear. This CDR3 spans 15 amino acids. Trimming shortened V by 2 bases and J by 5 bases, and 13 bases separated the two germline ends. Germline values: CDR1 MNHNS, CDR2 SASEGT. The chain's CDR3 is CASSESELNYQPQHF. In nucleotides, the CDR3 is TGTGCCAGCAGTGAATCCGAGTTGAACTATCAGCCCCAGCATTTT.

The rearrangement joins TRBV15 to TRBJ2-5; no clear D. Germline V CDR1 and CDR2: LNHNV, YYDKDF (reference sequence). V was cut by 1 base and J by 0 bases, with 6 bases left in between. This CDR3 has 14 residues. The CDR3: CATSRAGDQETQYF. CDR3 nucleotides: TGTGCCACCAGCAGAGCAGGAGACCAAGAGACCCAGTACTTC.

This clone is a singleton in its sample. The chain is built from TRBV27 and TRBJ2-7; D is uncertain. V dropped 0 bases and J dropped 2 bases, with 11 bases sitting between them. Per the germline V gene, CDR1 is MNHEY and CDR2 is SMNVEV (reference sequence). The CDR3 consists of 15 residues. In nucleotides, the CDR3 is TGTGCCAGCAGTTTATCCCACAGCTTAGCCTACGAGCAGTACTTC. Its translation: CASSLSHSLAYEQYF.